This is a list of T cell receptor beta chains from one sample in a study of T cells in Graves' hyperthyroidism and ophthalmopathy. Via MiXCR, TCRdb re-called the multiplex PCR reads, giving one row per CDR3 protein. The data contain roughly 710,000 distinct CDR3 sequences, 30% to 40% of them singletons. Sequenced: blood. The receptor set was obtained from a woman aged 40 to 50 with Graves' hyperthyroidism. The CDR3 runs from the conserved cysteine through the conserved F or W. Fields, in order: D gene, clone size, J gene, V gene, CDR3 protein, CDR3 DNA. The D gene is left open where the match is weak. Only some rows state a clone size, as once, few, many or a class for expanded clones.

TRBD1,once,TRBJ1-4,TRBV7-2,CASSYRGPTEKLFF,TGTGCCAGCAGCTACAGGGGGCCAACTGAAAAACTGTTTTTT
TRBD1,.,TRBJ1-1,TRBV7-6,CASSLMGTGAMNTEAFF,TGTGCCAGCAGCTTAATGGGGACAGGGGCGATGAACACTGAAGCTTTCTTT
.,many,TRBJ1-1,TRBV19,CATRRTTEAFF,TGTGCCACCAGAAGGACCACTGAAGCTTTCTTT
TRBD2,.,TRBJ2-2,TRBV7-9,CASSLWGLTTTGELFF,TGTGCCAGCAGCTTGTGGGGACTAACCACCACCGGGGAGCTGTTTTTT
.,.,TRBJ2-7,TRBV10-1,CASRVTYEQYF,TGCGCCAGCAGGGTAACCTACGAGCAGTACTTC
TRBD1,.,TRBJ2-7,TRBV6-6,CASSYQGQGAVEQYF,TGTGCCAGCAGTTACCAGGGACAGGGGGCTGTCGAGCAGTACTTC
.,many,TRBJ2-5,TRBV7-2,CASSGPGAGETQYF,TGTGCCAGCAGCGGCCCAGGGGCCGGTGAGACCCAGTACTTC
.,.,TRBJ2-5,TRBV27,CASSLLWLECETQYF,TGTGCCAGCAGTTTATTGTGGCTAGAGTGTGAGACCCAGTACTTC
TRBD1,few,TRBJ2-7,TRBV6-1,CASKTTGGFGEQYF,TGTGCCAGCAAGACGACAGGGGGGTTCGGCGAGCAGTACTTC
.,few,TRBJ1-1,TRBV6-5,CASSYSVYKGDTEAFF,TGTGCCAGCAGTTATTCAGTTTACAAGGGGGACACTGAAGCTTTCTTT
TRBD1,.,TRBJ1-5,TRBV10-3,CASSPQGRWQPQHF,TGTGCCAGCAGTCCACAGGGGCGGTGGCAGCCCCAGCATTTT
.,few,TRBJ2-2,TRBV5-4,CASSFWGSGSNTGELFF,TGTGCCAGCAGCTTTTGGGGCAGCGGGTCGAACACCGGGGAGCTGTTTTTT
.,.,TRBJ2-7,TRBV7-2,CASSPHPGAASYEQYF,TGTGCCAGCAGCCCACACCCCGGGGCGGCATCCTACGAGCAGTACTTC
.,many,TRBJ1-6,TRBV10-3,CAISGGPNNSPLHF,TGTGCCATCAGTGGGGGACCGAATAATTCACCCCTCCACTTT
.,many,TRBJ2-7,TRBV7-8,CASSLSRDYEQYF,TGTGCCAGCAGCTTATCACGGGACTACGAGCAGTACTTC
TRBD1,many,TRBJ2-5,TRBV12-3/TRBV12-4,CASTRDSQETQYF,TGTGCCAGCACCCGGGACAGCCAAGAGACCCAGTACTTC
.,many,TRBJ1-1,TRBV6-1,CASSERITEAFF,TGTGCCAGCAGTGAACGGATCACTGAAGCTTTCTTT
TRBD1,few,TRBJ1-5,TRBV12-3/TRBV12-4,CASSPPRRGGHQPQHF,TGTGCCAGCAGTCCGCCCCGGCGAGGGGGCCACCAGCCCCAGCATTTT
TRBD2,.,TRBJ2-2,TRBV5-4,CASSGRVAGGTGELFF,TGTGCCAGCAGCGGGAGAGTAGCGGGGGGAACCGGGGAGCTGTTTTTT
.,many,TRBJ2-5,TRBV20-1,CSASVTLAAETQYF,TGCAGTGCTAGCGTCACACTAGCAGCGGAGACCCAGTACTTC
.,.,TRBJ2-6,TRBV20-1,CSVGSGADVLTF,TGCAGTGTAGGCTCTGGGGCCGACGTCCTGACTTTC
.,once,TRBJ1-1,TRBV5-5,CASSLGTVLARPEAFF,TGTGCCAGCAGCTTGGGGACGGTACTAGCCCGGCCGGAAGCTTTCTTT
.,.,TRBJ1-4,TRBV2,CASSEPRGGEKLFF,TGTGCCAGCAGTGAACCCCGAGGTGGTGAAAAACTGTTTTTT
.,.,TRBJ2-1,TRBV19,CASSMVQGYEQFF,TGTGCCAGTAGTATGGTCCAGGGGTATGAGCAGTTCTTC
.,many,TRBJ1-2,TRBV19,CASSMGPTSYGYTF,TGTGCCAGTAGTATGGGACCTACTTCTTATGGCTACACCTTC
TRBD1,.,TRBJ1-4,TRBV19,CASSFRGRTEKLFF,TGTGCCAGCAGCTTCAGGGGGCGGACTGAAAAACTGTTTTTT
.,many,TRBJ2-3,TRBV7-9,CASSFGTQYDTQYF,TGTGCCAGCAGCTTCGGGACCCAATATGATACGCAGTATTTT
.,.,TRBJ2-1,TRBV10-3,CASKEGSGFVDEQFF,TGTGCCTCCAAGGAGGGATCGGGGTTCGTGGATGAGCAGTTCTTC
TRBD2,.,TRBJ2-7,TRBV5-8,CASSSHFSGSVHEQYF,TGTGCCAGCAGCTCACACTTTAGCGGGAGTGTACACGAGCAGTACTTC
.,.,TRBJ2-7,TRBV7-2,CASSLDGDTQYF,TGTGCCAGCAGCTTGGATGGGGATACGCAGTACTTC
TRBD1,few,TRBJ1-4,TRBV29-1,CSVGGTGGATNEKLFF,TGCAGCGTTGGAGGGACAGGGGGGGCAACTAATGAAAAACTGTTTTTT
TRBD1,few,TRBJ2-7,TRBV12-3/TRBV12-4,CASKRGDRGYPYEQYF,TGTGCCAGCAAGCGCGGGGACAGGGGTTACCCTTACGAGCAGTACTTC
.,.,TRBJ2-7,TRBV10-3,CAISGTYYSYEQYF,TGTGCCATCAGTGGGACATACTACTCCTACGAGCAGTACTTC
TRBD2,.,TRBJ2-2,TRBV9,CASSVYSGGNTGELFF,TGTGCCAGCAGCGTGTATAGCGGGGGAAACACCGGGGAGCTGTTTTTT
TRBD1,few,TRBJ1-1,TRBV20-1,CSALVPAGQGIRDTEAFF,TGCAGTGCTTTGGTCCCCGCGGGACAGGGGATTCGGGACACTGAAGCTTTCTTT
TRBD2,many,TRBJ2-5,TRBV7-2,CASSKGTRQETQYF,TGTGCCAGCAGCAAAGGGACTAGGCAAGAGACCCAGTACTTC
.,.,TRBJ2-1,TRBV2,CASSAYSGTTNNEQFF,TGTGCCAGCAGCGCCTATTCCGGGACAACCAACAATGAGCAGTTCTTC
TRBD2,.,TRBJ2-1,TRBV7-3,CASSLNGGGAPEQFF,TGTGCCAGCAGCTTAAATGGCGGGGGGGCACCTGAGCAGTTCTTC
.,few,TRBJ2-7,TRBV20-1,CSARRRGSLPYEQYF,TGCAGTGCTAGGCGCCGGGGGTCCCTTCCCTACGAGCAGTACTTC
TRBD1,.,TRBJ2-6,TRBV6-1,CASRGTVGANVLTF,TGTGCCAGCAGGGGGACAGTTGGGGCCAACGTCCTGACTTTC